This TCR beta chain was captured by sequencing in a study of T cell responses to AZD1222 COVID-19 vaccine. About the research overall: Recipients boosted at about 4 weeks or about 12 weeks are pooled. Findings of the study overall: Reportedly, close to half of spike-specific TCRs are directed against unmutated variant regions. The donor group comprised mostly white British people and more females; the analysis possibly underestimated clonal diversity. At baseline, just 6 or 7 AZD1222 recipients tested seropositive.

The germline CDR1 and CDR2 sequences are LGHNT and FRNRAP. CDR3 length: 21 residues. Unmatched junction bases numbered 13, after V lost 0 bases and J lost 0 bases. Sequencing used immunoSEQ multiplex PCR; TCRdb keeps in-frame clones, though not all of them. The top ten hold 4.4% of the sample, which has roughly 120,000 clones, 88% seen once. With respect to this clone: The target antigen is unknown.

The chain carries TRBV12-5 and TRBJ2-2, with 10 bases lining up with TRBD1. The sequencing used peripheral blood, collected on day 0 of AZD1222 vaccination. The sequence derives from an adult in good health. The DNA of the CDR3 is TGTGCTAGTGGTTTGGTAGCAGGGGGACAGGGGAACCTAACGAACACCGGGGAGCTGTTTTTT. As protein: CASGLVAGGQGNLTNTGELFF.